The 9 T cell receptor beta chains listed next were all sequenced from one sample in a study of blood T cell repertoires in COVID-19. TCRdb keeps only in-frame clones here, not all; method: immunoSEQ multiplex PCR. The table lists around 140,000 clones, around nine tenths of them singletons. Sequencing used peripheral blood. The receptors derive from a man aged 50 to 60 with active or convalescent COVID-19.

V and J are TRBV30 and TRBJ2-5; D not resolved. From germline, CDR1 is GTSNPN and CDR2 SVGIG (reference sequence). The V end was cut by 5 bases, the J end by 2 bases, with 3 bases between. The CDR3 length is 10 residues. The DNA of the CDR3 is TGTGCCTGGTTACAAGAGACCCAGTACTTC. Its protein is CAWLQETQYF.

The chain recombines TRBV6-5 with TRBJ1-1; 7 bases align to TRBD1. CDR3 length: 14 amino acids. V lost 6 bases, J lost 1 base, and 5 bases stayed unmatched. Germline V gives CDR1 MNHEY, CDR2 SVGAGI. The CDR3 DNA reads TGTGCCAGCAGAACAGGGGCGGGGAACACTGAAGCTTTCTTT. Translated: CASRTGAGNTEAFF.

Note on this clone: At one boundary the junction diverges from the germline segment, which might be a read error. The V call is TRBV10-3, the J call TRBJ1-2; D might be TRBD1 (5 bases). Germline V CDR1 and CDR2: ENHRY, SYGVKD. This CDR3 has 10 amino acids. In DNA form, the CDR3 reads TGTGCCGAAAAAACCTGGGGCTTCACCTTC. It specifies CAEKTWGFTF.

This clone was counted a single time. The chain has TRBV5-1 and TRBJ2-3; D might be TRBD2 (5 bases). The CDR3 contains 14 residues. V lost 4 bases and J lost 6, with 15 bases in between. Germline values: CDR1 SGHRS, CDR2 YFSETQ. In DNA form, the CDR3 reads TGCGCCAGCAGCCCGGGTTATAGCGCGGATACGCAGTATTTT. It is translated as CASSPGYSADTQYF.

V is TRBV4-3 and J is TRBJ2-2; the D gene is possibly TRBD2 (6 bases). This CDR3 contains 16 residues. Trimming removed 2 bases from V and 5 bases from J, with 15 bases in between. Germline V gene data show CDR1 as LGHNA and CDR2 as YSLEER. This chain's CDR3 is CASSQREVRGTGELFF. The CDR3 DNA reads as TGCGCCAGCAGCCAAAGGGAGGTCCGCGGGACCGGGGAGCTGTTTTTT.

This clone appeared a single time. The rearrangement uses TRBV19 and TRBJ1-5; tentative D call: TRBD1 (6 bases). The CDR3 contains 16 residues. CDR1 is LNHDA and CDR2 is SQIVND in the germline V gene (reference sequence). Deletions cut 4 bases from V and 2 bases from J, with 15 bases between. CDR3 protein: CASSKRPQGGNQPQHF. The CDR3 DNA is TGTGCCAGTAGTAAACGACCACAGGGAGGCAATCAGCCCCAGCATTTT. Looking up the rest from reference TRBV19 and TRBJ1-5 gives the full variable domain: DGGITQSPKYLFRKEGQNVTLSCEQNLNHDAMYWYRQDPGQGLRLIYYSQIVNDFQKGDIAEGYSVSREKKESFPLTVTSAQKNPTAFYLCASSKRPQGGNQPQHFGDGTRLSIL.

The J gene is TRBJ1-5, the V gene TRBV6-5; 7 bases line up with TRBD1. CDR1 is MNHEY and CDR2 is SVGAGI in the germline V gene. The CDR3 is 15 residues long. V lost 5 bases and J lost 3; bases outside the gene matches: 7. The CDR3 protein is CASSPPGQSNQPQHF. CDR3 nucleotides: TGTGCCAGCAGTCCTCCGGGACAGTCCAATCAGCCCCAGCATTTT.

The chain couples TRBV4-1 to TRBJ2-7; 13 bases map to TRBD2. The CDR3 contains 16 residues. Germline CDR1 MGHRA, CDR2 YSYEKL. V was pared by 0 bases and J by 9 bases, with 8 bases of the junction left unmatched. CDR3: CASSQEGTSGVGGQYF. The CDR3 bases are TGCGCCAGCAGCCAAGAAGGGACTAGCGGGGTCGGGGGGCAGTACTTC.

The gene calls are TRBV4-2 and TRBJ1-5, with D unresolved. Germline V lookup: CDR1 LGHNA, CDR2 YNFKEQ. The CDR3 consists of 15 residues. V was clipped by 0 bases and J by 6 bases, with 12 bases between them. The CDR3 loop is CASSQELRGGQPQHF. CDR3 bases: TGTGCCAGCAGCCAAGAGTTGCGCGGAGGTCAGCCCCAGCATTTT.